Below are 19 T cell receptor beta chains sequenced from a single sample in a study of OX40 agonist ivuxolimab in advanced cancers. Generated by immunoSEQ multiplex PCR, the TCRdb table keeps only in-frame clones and is missing some. The sample lists approximately 22,000 clones; around nine tenths were seen once. The source material was CD4+ or CD8+ T cells sorted from blood, sampled in a trial of the OX40 agonist ivuxolimab. These receptors all stem from an adult with an advanced solid tumor such as melanoma, head and neck, liver or kidney cancer.

This CDR3 is CASSGSGGEQFF. In nucleotides, the CDR3 is TGCGCCAGCAGTGGTAGTGGGGGTGAGCAGTTCTTC. V is TRBV4-3 and J is TRBJ2-1; D is perhaps TRBD1 or TRBD2 (5 bases each). Between the trimmed V and J ends, which lost 6 bases and 9 bases, there was a span of 12 bases. The CDR3 has 12 amino acids. Germline CDR1 is LGHNA and CDR2 is YSLEER.

This sequence joins TRBV7-2 and TRBJ2-1, with TRBD2 matching over 8 bases. The CDR3 sequence is 14 residues long. With 1 base clipped from V and 7 bases from J, the junction kept 3 bases outside the gene matches. Germline CDR1 is SGHTA and CDR2 is FQGNSA. The CDR3 here is CASSLGGLGNEQFF. CDR3 sequence (DNA): TGTGCCAGCAGCTTAGGGGGACTAGGGAATGAGCAGTTCTTC.

The gene calls are TRBV4-1 and TRBJ1-4, with a possible D match to TRBD1 (6 bases). The CDR3 is 16 residues long. Between the trimmed V and J ends, which lost 3 bases and 3 bases, there was a span of 14 bases. The V gene's germline CDR1 is MGHRA and CDR2 YSYEKL. CDR3 in DNA: TGCGCCAGCAGCCAGGCACAGGGTGCAGCTAATGAAAAACTGTTTTTT. Protein sequence: CASSQAQGAANEKLFF.

There are a few counts of this clone. The chain recombines TRBV5-8 with TRBJ1-4; TRBD1 matches 10 bases. Germline CDR1 is SGHTS and CDR2 is YDEGEE. CDR3 length: 16 residues. The J segment lost 6 bases and the V segment lost 4 bases, leaving 9 bases of the junction unmatched. The chain's CDR3 is CASSRATGGNDEKLFF. In DNA, the CDR3 is TGTGCCAGCAGCCGAGCGACAGGGGGCAATGATGAAAAACTGTTTTTT.

V and J are TRBV29-1 and TRBJ2-5; TRBD2 aligns across 7 bases. The CDR3 covers 14 residues. The ends lost 4 bases at V and 5 bases at J; junction bases unmatched: 10. Germline values: CDR1 SQVTM, CDR2 ANQGSEA. This CDR3 reads CSVAGGSGGETQYF. The CDR3 region has the DNA TGCAGCGTTGCGGGCGGGAGCGGTGGCGAGACCCAGTACTTC.

The V call is TRBV27, the J call TRBJ2-2, with 11 bases identical to TRBD2. Germline-derived CDR1 and CDR2 are MNHEY and SMNVEV (reference sequence). V lost 2 bases and J lost 7; bases outside the gene matches: 6. This CDR3 spans 16 amino acids. The CDR3 here is CASSLKLAGVYGELFF. The DNA of the CDR3 is TGTGCCAGCAGTTTAAAACTAGCGGGAGTGTACGGGGAGCTGTTTTTT.

J is TRBJ2-1 and V is TRBV27, with TRBD2 matching over 9 bases. CDR1 and CDR2 from the germline V gene are MNHEY and SMNVEV (reference sequence). Trimming cost V 2 bases and J 5 bases; bases outside gene matches: 4. This CDR3 is 15 amino acids long. CDR3 DNA sequence: TGTGCCAGCAGTTTACCAGCGGGGGGAAACAATGAGCAGTTCTTC. It translates to CASSLPAGGNNEQFF.

The V gene is TRBV7-9, the J gene TRBJ2-7; a weak D match, TRBD2 (6 bases). The germline V gene has CDR1 SEHNR and CDR2 FQNEAQ (reference sequence). The CDR3 loop spans 11 amino acids. V was shortened by 8 bases and J by 3 bases, with 8 bases between the two germline ends. The CDR3 bases are TGTGCCAGCGGAGGGGACTACGAGCAGTACTTC. This codes for CASGGDYEQYF. The full variable domain, completed using reference TRBV7-9 and TRBJ2-7, is DTGVSQNPRHKITKRGQNVTFRCDPISEHNRLYWYRQTLGQGPEFLTYFQNEAQLEKSRLLSDRFSAERPKGSFSTLEIQRTEQGDSAMYLCASGGDYEQYFGPGTRLTVT.

This clone has a single count. The chain has TRBV7-7 and TRBJ2-3; 7 bases are a match to TRBD1. V was pared by 5 bases and J by 1 base, with 0 bases of the junction left unmatched. Germline assignment: CDR1 SSHAT and CDR2 FNYEAQ (reference sequence). The CDR3 has 13 residues. CDR3 nucleotide sequence: TGTGCCAGCAGCACAGGGGGCACAGATACGCAGTATTTT. It encodes CASSTGGTDTQYF.

This clone is judged large. This chain links TRBV7-9 with TRBJ2-7; 11 bases line up with TRBD1. This CDR3 contains 18 residues. The germline V gene encodes CDR1 SEHNR and CDR2 FQNEAQ (reference sequence). V lost 5 bases, J lost 7 bases, and 19 bases stayed unmatched. The CDR3 DNA is TGTGCCAGCAGCCCCCCAACCGGACAGGGGGCTCCCTCGGGTGAGCAGTACTTC. It yields the protein CASSPPTGQGAPSGEQYF.

This chain links TRBV5-6 with TRBJ1-2; D ambiguous. V shed 5 bases and J shed 6 bases, with 11 bases lying between them. The V gene's germline CDR1 is SGHDT and CDR2 YYEEEE. This CDR3 contains 12 residues. The CDR3 spells CASRGRPHGYTF. The CDR3 nucleotides read TGTGCCAGCAGGGGCAGGCCCCATGGCTACACCTTC. The full variable domain, rest sourced from reference TRBV5-6 and TRBJ1-2, is DAGVTQSPTHLIKTRGQQVTLRCSPKSGHDTVSWYQQALGQGPQFIFQYYEEEERQRGNFPDRFSGHQFPNYSSELNVNALLLGDSALYLCASRGRPHGYTFGSGTRLTVV.

This clone occurred a few times. The V call is TRBV14, the J call TRBJ1-1, with D unresolved. Germline CDR1 is SGHDN and CDR2 is FVKESK. This CDR3 has 11 residues. The V gene lost 2 bases and the J gene lost 2 bases, with 0 bases spanning the gap. CDR3 DNA sequence: TGTGCCAGCAGCCAAAACACTGAAGCTTTCTTT. It encodes CASSQNTEAFF.

The chain links TRBV10-2 to TRBJ2-1, with D maybe TRBD2 (5 bases). From germline, CDR1 is WSHSY and CDR2 SAAADI. CDR3 length equals 12 residues. Trimming removed 10 bases from V and 6 bases from J, with 13 bases in between. CDR3 sequence reads: CATRTRGNEQFF. In DNA, the CDR3 is TGCGCCACCAGGACCCGGGGCAATGAGCAGTTCTTC.

Written as DNA, the CDR3 is TGTGCCAGCAGTTACGGGGGGGCTCTAGGCATTCAGTACTTC. Its translation: CASSYGGALGIQYF. This chain links TRBV6-5 with TRBJ2-7, with D possibly being TRBD2 (7 bases). The tail of the sequence fits TRBJ2-4 better, so the J call may be wrong. CDR1 is MNHEY and CDR2 is SVGAGI in the germline V gene. The CDR3 totals 14 residues.

V and J are TRBV4-1 and TRBJ2-5; TRBD2 matches at 8 bases. Germline loops: CDR1 MGHRA, CDR2 YSYEKL. The V segment lost 0 bases and the J segment 4 bases; nucleotides outside the gene matches: 10. The CDR3 is made up of 17 amino acids. CDR3: CASSQDTGAGVLETQYF. CDR3 DNA: TGCGCCAGCAGCCAAGATACGGGAGCGGGAGTATTAGAGACCCAGTACTTC.

The V and J genes are TRBV11-2 and TRBJ2-2; 10 nucleotides align to TRBD2. CDR1 is SGHAT, CDR2 FQNNGV, per germline. The junction had 2 bases not matched to a gene; V was cut back by 1 base and J by 3 bases. This CDR3 has 16 residues. In DNA, the CDR3 is TGTGCCAGCAGCTTAGCTAGCGGGAGTTACACCGGGGAGCTGTTTTTT. Amino acid sequence: CASSLASGSYTGELFF.

This clone was observed a single time. The chain combines TRBV12-5 with TRBJ1-5; perhaps TRBD1 as D (5 bases). CDR3 length equals 17 residues. CDR1 and CDR2 from the germline V gene are LGHNT and FRNRAP. With 1 base removed from V and 1 base from J, the gap between germline ends came to 14 bases. This CDR3 reads CASGLDWDLGSNQPQHF. DNA for the CDR3: TGTGCTAGTGGTTTGGATTGGGACTTGGGAAGCAATCAGCCCCAGCATTTT.

The genes are TRBV7-2 and TRBJ2-5; D not resolved. The end of the DNA aligns better with TRBJ2-7, so the J call may be wrong. This CDR3 comprises 14 residues. Germline assignment: CDR1 SGHTA and CDR2 FQGNSA. The CDR3 DNA reads TGTGCCAGCAGCTTAGTTGGTAGTGGGTACGAGCAGTACTTC. Translating gives CASSLVGSGYEQYF.

The genes are TRBV29-1 and TRBJ2-5, with D possibly TRBD2 on 6 matching bases. V was pared by 0 bases and J by 2 bases, with 19 bases between. CDR1 is SQVTM, CDR2 ANQGSEA, per germline. CDR3 length: 17 residues. CDR3: CSVEDFGEAAGQETQYF. DNA for the CDR3: TGCAGCGTTGAAGATTTTGGGGAGGCGGCAGGACAAGAGACCCAGTACTTC.